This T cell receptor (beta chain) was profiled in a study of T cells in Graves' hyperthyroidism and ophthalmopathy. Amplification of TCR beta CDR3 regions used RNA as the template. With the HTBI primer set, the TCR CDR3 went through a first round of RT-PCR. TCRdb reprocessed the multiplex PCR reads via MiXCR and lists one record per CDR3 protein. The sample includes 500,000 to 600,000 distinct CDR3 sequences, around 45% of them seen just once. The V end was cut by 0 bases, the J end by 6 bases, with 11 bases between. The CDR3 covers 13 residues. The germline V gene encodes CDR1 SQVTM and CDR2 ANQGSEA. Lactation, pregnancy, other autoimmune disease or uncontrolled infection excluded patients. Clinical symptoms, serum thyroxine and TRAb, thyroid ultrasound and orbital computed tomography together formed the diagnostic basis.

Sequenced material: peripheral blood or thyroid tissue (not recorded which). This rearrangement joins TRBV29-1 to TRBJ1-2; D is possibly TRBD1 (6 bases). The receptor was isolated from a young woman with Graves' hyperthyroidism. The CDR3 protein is CSVEEGAINGYTF. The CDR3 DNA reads TGCAGCGTTGAAGAGGGGGCTATTAATGGCTACACCTTC.